In its sample, the clone carrying this T cell receptor (beta chain) was seen a few times. Antigen unknown. Libraries were prepared by immunoSEQ multiplex PCR; TCRdb keeps only in-frame clonotypes and omits some of them. The data hold 2,500 to 3,000 clones, with roughly 69% observed a single time. Deletions cut 2 bases from V and 4 bases from J, with 9 bases between. Germline CDR1 and CDR2: KGHSH and LQKENI. This CDR3 is built from 13 residues. The sample originates from a study of CD8 T cell repertoires and HIV-1 epitope variants. The rearrangement uses TRBV18 and TRBJ2-7; TRBD1 is a possible D gene (5 bases). This clonotype originated in a male donor with HIV. Sequenced sample: cultured CD8+ T cells derived from PBMCs. In nucleotides, the CDR3 is TGTGCCAGCTCACCATCTCAGGGTTACGAGCAGTACTTC. The encoded protein is CASSPSQGYEQYF. Based on the CDR3 plus reference TRBV18 and TRBJ2-7, the full variable domain is NAGVMQNPRHLVRRRGQEARLRCSPMKGHSHVYWYRQLPEEGLKFMVYLQKENIIDESGMPKERFSAEFPKEGPSILRIQQVVRGDSAAYFCASSPSQGYEQYFGPGTRLTVT.